This T cell receptor (beta chain) was identified during a study of T-cell memory formation after mild COVID-19. Study-wide points: Day 15 to 85 contracting clones showed balanced CD4/CD8; later expanders leaned CD4+.

The CDR3 sequence is 16 residues long. Germline CDR1 SGDLS, CDR2 YYNGEE. Trimming cost V 0 bases and J 2 bases; bases outside gene matches: 4. This clonotype was seen ten or more times. Its antigen remains unidentified. After 5'RACE with constant-segment primers, TCR alpha and TCR beta cDNA libraries carrying sample barcodes and UMIs were obtained. Each CDR3 protein is one row after TCRdb ran MiXCR on the 5' RACE reads. The table lists 580,000 or so distinct CDR3 sequences, roughly 17% of them singletons. Input material: PBMCs or a T cell subset sorted from them (not recorded which). The TCR sequence derives from an adult woman who had mild COVID-19 (a few samples of this study predate the infection). Cell type and time point are not known. The chain links TRBV9 to TRBJ2-2; 7 bases align to TRBD2. CDR3 residues: CASSVGLADNTGELFF. The CDR3 DNA sequence: TGTGCCAGCAGCGTAGGCCTAGCGGATAACACCGGGGAGCTGTTTTTT.